This T cell receptor (beta chain) comes out of a study of technical replicates of blood from a handful of donors. Produced via immunoSEQ multiplex PCR; TCRdb's table is partial and in-frame only. The sample consists of about 56,000 clones, just under 95% of them appearing once. CDR1 is SGDLS and CDR2 is YYNGEE in the germline V gene. V dropped 6 bases and J dropped 4; count of bases not matched to a gene: 8. The CDR3 spans 14 residues. This TCR came from a human donor in good health. Some clones in this sample may be carry-over from other donors' samples. The rearrangement joins TRBV9 to TRBJ1-2; 8 bases map to TRBD1. The sample consisted of PBMCs. CDR3 in amino acids: CASKPSGTGYGYTF. The CDR3 coding sequence is TGTGCCAGCAAACCATCCGGGACAGGCTATGGCTACACCTTC.